The 15 T cell receptor beta chains presented below share a single source sample, sequenced in a study of beta chain features in type 1 diabetes. The study's findings and limits: Patients with Type 1 diabetes showed moderately but significantly shorter TCRB CDR3s in all four CD4+ subsets.

The antigens of these receptors remain unknown. The sequenced template was cDNA made from the entire isolated RNA. Generated by immunoSEQ multiplex PCR, the TCRdb table keeps only in-frame clones and is missing some. The sample yields more than 250,000 clones, about 20% seen once. The sequenced sample consisted of naive CD4+ T cells from blood. These receptors were collected from a woman aged 40 to 49 with type 1 diabetes.

V is TRBV5-1 and J is TRBJ2-1, with D perhaps matching TRBD2 (6 bases). This CDR3 is built from 15 residues. Germline CDR1 and CDR2: SGHRS and YFSETQ. Trimming cost V 4 bases and J 3 bases, with 14 bases left between them. The CDR3: CASSPRVGGYNEQFF. DNA of the CDR3: TGCGCCAGCAGCCCCAGGGTCGGGGGCTACAATGAGCAGTTCTTC. The full variable domain, completed using reference TRBV5-1 and TRBJ2-1, is KAGVTQTPRYLIKTRGQQVTLSCSPISGHRSVSWYQQTPGQGLQFLFEYFSETQRNKGNFPGRFSGRQFSNSRSEMNVSTLELGDSALYLCASSPRVGGYNEQFFGPGTRLTVL.

The chain couples TRBV4-2 to TRBJ2-7; the D gene is possibly TRBD2 (5 bases). V was trimmed by 0 bases and J by 2 bases, leaving 8 bases between them. Germline V gene sequence: CDR1 LGHNA, CDR2 YNFKEQ. The CDR3 length is 14 residues. As DNA, the CDR3 is TGTGCCAGCAGCCAAGAACTAGGCCCCTACGAGCAGTACTTC. Translating it yields CASSQELGPYEQYF.

J is TRBJ2-7 and V is TRBV15; possibly TRBD1 for D (6 bases). V was pared by 0 bases and J by 0 bases, with 21 bases between. Germline CDR1 and CDR2: LNHNV and YYDKDF (reference sequence). The CDR3 runs to 19 residues. The CDR3 DNA sequence: TGTGCCACCAGCAGAGATCTCCCCGCCAGGACAGCGAACTCCTACGAGCAGTACTTC. Its translation is CATSRDLPARTANSYEQYF.

This clone was seen a handful of times. Other DNA sequences within the sample encode an identical CDR3. This rearrangement joins TRBV9 to TRBJ2-5, with a weak D call TRBD2 (6 bases). Trimming shortened V by 0 bases and J by 5 bases, and 8 bases separated the two germline ends. Per the germline V gene, CDR1 is SGDLS and CDR2 is YYNGEE. The CDR3 contains 13 residues. CDR3 nucleotide sequence: TGTGCCAGCAGCGTAGTGGGGGGTGAGACCCAGTACTTC. Translated, it gives CASSVVGGETQYF.

V is TRBV5-1 and J is TRBJ2-7; D remains ambiguous. V lost 2 bases, J lost 0 bases, and 18 bases lay in between. The V gene's germline CDR1 is SGHRS and CDR2 YFSETQ. This CDR3 spans 17 amino acids. CDR3 region: CASSFVGPRQSSYEQYF. CDR3 DNA sequence: TGCGCCAGCAGCTTCGTGGGCCCACGTCAAAGCTCCTACGAGCAGTACTTC.

Only one count was recorded for this clone. This chain links TRBV7-2 with TRBJ2-3; TRBD1 agrees at 7 bases. Germline assignment: CDR1 SGHTA and CDR2 FQGNSA. The CDR3 extends over 14 amino acids. The junction had 2 bases not matched to a gene; V was cut back by 5 bases and J by 0 bases. CDR3 bases: TGTGCCAGCAGCGAACAGGGGAGCACAGATACGCAGTATTTT. It translates to CASSEQGSTDTQYF. Using reference TRBV7-2 and TRBJ2-3 for the parts outside the CDR3, the full variable domain is GAGVSQSPSNKVTEKGKDVELRCDPISGHTALYWYRQSLGQGLEFLIYFQGNSAPDKSGLPSDRFSAERTGGSVSTLTIQRTQQEDSAVYLCASSEQGSTDTQYFGPGTRLTVL.

The CDR3 coding sequence is TGTGCCAGCAACTCTGAGGATGAGCAGTTCTTC. Translating gives CASNSEDEQFF. V and J are TRBV28 and TRBJ2-1; no definite D call. V gave up 7 bases and J gave up 8 bases, with 9 bases separating them. The CDR3 runs 11 residues. Germline V lookup: CDR1 MDHEN, CDR2 SYDVKM.

The rearrangement joins TRBV6-5 to TRBJ2-3; TRBD2 is a possible D gene (6 bases). Germline V gene data show CDR1 as MNHEY and CDR2 as SVGAGI. CDR3 length equals 12 residues. Trimming took off 5 bases at V and 4 bases at J, with 7 bases between the two ends. The CDR3 is CASSPGADTQYF. The CDR3 nucleotides are TGTGCCAGCAGTCCGGGGGCAGATACGCAGTATTTT.

The chain has TRBV5-1 and TRBJ1-5; no firm D call. The CDR3 sequence is 13 residues long. V lost 4 bases to trimming and J lost 5 bases, with 10 bases between them. CDR1 SGHRS and CDR2 YFSETQ come from the germline V gene. Written as DNA, the CDR3 is TGCGCCAGCAGCCTCACCCGGGATCAGCCCCAGCATTTT. Translating it yields CASSLTRDQPQHF.

The chain links TRBV7-3 to TRBJ2-3, with 10 bases identical to TRBD2. The CDR3 spans 14 residues. Germline V gene data show CDR1 as SGHTA and CDR2 as FQGTGA. J was trimmed by 5 bases and V by 5 bases; bases with no gene match: 4. DNA for the CDR3: TGTGCCAGCAGCCTAGGACTAGCGGAAGATACGCAGTATTTT. As protein: CASSLGLAEDTQYF.

This clone was seen a few times. V usage is TRBV5-4 and J usage is TRBJ2-5; D ambiguous. In germline, CDR1 is SGHNT, CDR2 YYREEE (reference sequence). The CDR3 is 14 residues long. Between the trimmed V and J ends, which lost 2 bases and 0 bases, there was a span of 8 bases. The CDR3 DNA sequence: TGTGCCAGCAGCTTTTGGGCGAACCAAGAGACCCAGTACTTC. Residues: CASSFWANQETQYF.

This clone was seen only a few times. The genes are TRBV7-6 and TRBJ2-7; TRBD1 matches at 10 bases. V dropped 5 bases and J dropped 4; count of bases not matched to a gene: 8. The germline gives CDR1 SGHVS, CDR2 FNYEAQ. The CDR3 totals 15 residues. The CDR3 loop is CASSRETGGFYEQYF. CDR3 nucleotide sequence: TGTGCCAGCAGCCGAGAGACAGGGGGCTTTTACGAGCAGTACTTC.

This clone was seen only once. V gene TRBV30 combines with J gene TRBJ2-3; no firm D call. V was pared by 4 bases and J by 0 bases, with 14 bases between. The CDR3 has 15 residues. In germline, CDR1 is GTSNPN, CDR2 SVGIG (reference sequence). The DNA of the CDR3 is TGTGCCTGGATTACTGTTCGTGCTAGCACAGATACGCAGTATTTT. Translated: CAWITVRASTDTQYF.

This clone was detected only a few times. The chain links TRBV20-1 to TRBJ2-1; D is possibly TRBD1 (6 bases). CDR3 size: 10 residues. Germline V gene data show CDR1 as DFQATT and CDR2 as SNEGSKA (reference sequence). Trimming removed 3 bases from V and 10 bases from J, with 7 bases in between. Written as DNA, the CDR3 is TGCAGTGCTAGTGGACAGGAGCAGTTCTTC. As protein: CSASGQEQFF.

V is TRBV5-6 and J is TRBJ2-3; tentative D call: TRBD1 (6 bases). The CDR3 is 15 residues long. Trimming removed 4 bases at V and 2 bases at J, with 14 bases between. The V gene's germline CDR1 is SGHDT and CDR2 YYEEEE. CDR3 in DNA: TGTGCCAGCAGCCGGGACATCGGTAACACAGATACGCAGTATTTT. Its protein is CASSRDIGNTDTQYF.